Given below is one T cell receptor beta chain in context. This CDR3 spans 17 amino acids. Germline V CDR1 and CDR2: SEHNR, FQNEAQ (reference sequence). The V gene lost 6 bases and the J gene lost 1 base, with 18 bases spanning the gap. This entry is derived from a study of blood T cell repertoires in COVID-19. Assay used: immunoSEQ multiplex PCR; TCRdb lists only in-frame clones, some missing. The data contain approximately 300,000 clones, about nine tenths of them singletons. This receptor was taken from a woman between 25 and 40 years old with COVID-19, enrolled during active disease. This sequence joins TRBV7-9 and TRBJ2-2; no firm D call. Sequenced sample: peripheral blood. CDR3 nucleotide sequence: TGTGCCAGCAGTTCACCCCTACTGACACAGAACACCGGGGAGCTGTTTTTT. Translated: CASSSPLLTQNTGELFF.